Reported below is one T cell receptor beta chain. Germline assignment: CDR1 KGHSH and CDR2 LQKENI. CDR3 length: 16 residues. V shed 1 base and J shed 4 bases, with 17 bases lying between them. Genomic DNA for TCR beta libraries, approximately 2 micrograms, came from cryopreserved PBMCs. This entry comes from a study of cytotoxic CD8 clonotypes in ibrutinib-treated CLL. About the research overall: Productive templates averaged approximately 260,000 per sample, and productive rearrangements 94,082.

Profiling relied on immunoSEQ multiplex PCR, and the TCRdb table lists in-frame clones only, not all of them. The data contain about 200,000 clones, 60% to 80% of them singletons. The sequencing here drew on PBMCs, taken after 12 months of ibrutinib treatment. The TCR comes from a human donor with chronic lymphocytic leukemia. The rearrangement uses TRBV18 and TRBJ2-7, with a tentative D call TRBD1 (6 bases). The CDR3 protein is CASSPQGHSFGYEQYF. CDR3 bases: TGTGCCAGCTCACCACAGGGACACTCCTTCGGGTACGAGCAGTACTTC.